What follows describes a single T cell receptor (beta chain). The data belong to a study of shared clonotypes between healthy human individuals. Evenly divided among several immunoSEQ plates was the genomic DNA of each subset. Data came from immunoSEQ multiplex PCR; TCRdb stores just in-frame clones and leaves some out. The sample lists about 610,000 clones, roughly 97% occurring once. This TCR came from a woman under 40 in good health. The specimen was naive CD4+ T cells sorted from blood. Subset: CD45RA+ positively selected.

This chain's CDR3 is CASGLTVNTGELFF. DNA of the CDR3: TGTGCTAGTGGTTTGACAGTTAACACCGGGGAGCTGTTTTTT. This chain links TRBV12-5 with TRBJ2-2; D unresolved. CDR3 length equals 14 residues. Between the trimmed V and J ends, which lost 2 bases and 2 bases, there was a span of 6 bases. The V gene's germline CDR1 is LGHNT and CDR2 FRNRAP.